The 8 T cell receptor beta chains in this list originate from one sample, sequenced in a study of blood T cell repertoires in COVID-19. Sequenced by immunoSEQ multiplex PCR; TCRdb stores in-frame clones only, minus some. This table holds about 58,000 clones, about 75% found once. Sequenced material: peripheral blood. The receptors come from a human donor in a cohort sampled during active COVID-19.

This clone was seen a handful of times. The V and J genes are TRBV4-1 and TRBJ1-4, with 7 nucleotides matching TRBD1. Looked up from germline, CDR1 is MGHRA and CDR2 is YSYEKL. The CDR3 extends over 16 amino acids. J lost 4 bases, V lost 5 bases, and 10 bases had no gene match. The CDR3 nucleotides read TGCGCCAGCAGCTGGGAACCGGGACAGAATAATGAAAAACTGTTTTTT. It translates to CASSWEPGQNNEKLFF.

V usage is TRBV7-9 and J usage is TRBJ1-2, with 12 bases fitting TRBD1. This CDR3 contains 17 residues. Germline assignment: CDR1 SEHNR and CDR2 FQNEAQ (reference sequence). Trimming cost V 5 bases and J 4 bases; bases outside gene matches: 11. CDR3 sequence (DNA): TGTGCCAGCAGCGTCTTACCGGGGACAGGGGGCTCCTATGGCTACACCTTC. It codes for CASSVLPGTGGSYGYTF.

The V call is TRBV6-2 or TRBV6-3, the J call TRBJ2-2; a possible D gene is TRBD2 (6 bases). The CDR3 runs to 14 residues. The germline V gene encodes CDR1 MNHEY and CDR2 SVGEGT. Trimming stripped 3 bases from V and 4 bases from J, with 9 bases between. CDR3 nucleotides: TGTGCCAGCAGTTATACGGGGGTCACCGGGGAGCTGTTTTTT. This encodes CASSYTGVTGELFF.

The CDR3 loop is CARGVLLGGVGGYTF. CDR3 in DNA: TGTGCCCGAGGGGTCCTCCTTGGCGGGGTGGGTGGCTACACCTTC. This chain uses TRBV19 with TRBJ1-2; perhaps TRBD1 as D (5 bases). Germline V gene sequence: CDR1 LNHDA, CDR2 SQIVND (reference sequence). The CDR3 loop spans 15 amino acids. V dropped 11 bases and J dropped 7 bases, with 26 bases sitting between them.

This clone was detected only once. This chain uses TRBV3-1 (or the pseudogene TRBV3-2) with TRBJ1-1; 9 bases are shared with TRBD1. The CDR3 loop spans 17 amino acids. The V gene's germline CDR1 is LGHDT and CDR2 YNNKEL (reference sequence). With 4 bases clipped from V and 1 base from J, the junction kept 10 bases outside the gene matches. CDR3 nucleotide sequence: TGTGCCAGCAGCCCCCCCTCCGGGACAGGGAGGAACACTGAAGCTTTCTTT. As protein: CASSPPSGTGRNTEAFF.

V and J are TRBV7-2 and TRBJ2-5; the match to TRBD2 covers 8 bases. Unmatched junction bases numbered 13, after V lost 8 bases and J lost 5 bases. This CDR3 has 15 residues. Germline V gives CDR1 SGHTA, CDR2 FQGNSA. CDR3 sequence reads: CASGRGGGRLETQYF. The CDR3 DNA follows: TGTGCCAGCGGAAGGGGCGGGGGGAGGTTGGAGACCCAGTACTTC.

This clone was recorded once. The germline gene is not matched at one end of the junction; a read error may be the cause. V gene TRBV6-5 combines with J gene TRBJ1-5; D call uncertain. The CDR3 contains 14 residues. Per germline, CDR1 MNHEY and CDR2 SVGAGI. The CDR3 DNA reads TGTGCCAGCAAACTTATCAGTAGCGATCAGCCCCAGCATTTT. Residues: CASKLISSDQPQHF.

The chain recombines TRBV20-1 with TRBJ2-1; 7 positions match TRBD1. Germline CDR1 DFQATT, CDR2 SNEGSKA (reference sequence). The CDR3 has 14 residues. Trimming at V came to 3 bases and at J to 4 bases, leaving 6 bases not matched to a gene. The CDR3 here is CSASRGQQYNEQFF. For the CDR3, the DNA is TGCAGTGCTAGTAGGGGGCAGCAATACAATGAGCAGTTCTTC.